The present TCR beta chain was sequenced within a study of T-cell reconstitution after alpha-beta-depleted transplantation in children. This clonotype was seen ten or more times. The germline CDR1 and CDR2 sequences are LNHNV and YYDKDF (reference sequence). This CDR3 region has 14 residues. With V trimmed by 3 bases and J by 0 bases, 2 bases remained unmatched. Unique molecular identifiers were built into the TCRbeta library. MiXCR was run by TCRdb on the PCR reads, yielding one entry per CDR3 protein. This sample has 200,000 to 250,000 distinct CDR3 sequences, with approximately 7% found just once. The clonotype originates from a boy between 2 and 10 years old with acute lymphoblastic leukemia, due to receive a stem cell transplant. The chain recombines TRBV15 with TRBJ2-7, with 7 positions matching TRBD1. Specimen: PBMCs, collected before TCRalphabeta/CD19-depleted stem cell transplant. CDR3 coding DNA: TGTGCCACCAGCAGGGGGGACAGCTCCTACGAGCAGTACTTC. The encoded protein is CATSRGDSSYEQYF.